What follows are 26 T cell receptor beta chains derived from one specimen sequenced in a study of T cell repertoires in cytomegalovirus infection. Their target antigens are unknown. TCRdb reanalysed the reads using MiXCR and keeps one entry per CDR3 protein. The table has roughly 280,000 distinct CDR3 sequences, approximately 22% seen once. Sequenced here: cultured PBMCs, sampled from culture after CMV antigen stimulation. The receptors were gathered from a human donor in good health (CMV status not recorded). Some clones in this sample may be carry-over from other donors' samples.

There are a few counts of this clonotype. CDR3 amino acids: CASSFGIGGAPYNEQFF. The CDR3 DNA is TGTGCCAGCAGTTTCGGGATAGGGGGCGCCCCCTACAATGAGCAGTTCTTC. The chain carries TRBV27 and TRBJ2-1; 7 nucleotides line up with TRBD1. J was trimmed by 2 bases and V by 3 bases; bases with no gene match: 10. Looked up from germline, CDR1 is MNHEY and CDR2 is SMNVEV (reference sequence). The CDR3 sequence is 17 residues long.

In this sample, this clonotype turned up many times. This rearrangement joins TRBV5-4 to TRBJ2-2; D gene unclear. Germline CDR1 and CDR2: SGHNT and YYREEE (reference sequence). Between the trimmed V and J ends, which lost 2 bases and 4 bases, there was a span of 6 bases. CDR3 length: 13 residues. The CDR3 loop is CASSFPGTGELFF. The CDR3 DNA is TGTGCCAGCAGCTTTCCGGGCACCGGGGAGCTGTTTTTT.

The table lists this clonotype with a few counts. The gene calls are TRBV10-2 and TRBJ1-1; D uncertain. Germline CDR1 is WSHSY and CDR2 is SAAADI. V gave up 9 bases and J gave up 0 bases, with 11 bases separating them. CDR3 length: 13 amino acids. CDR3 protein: CASESSMNTEAFF. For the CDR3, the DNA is TGCGCCAGTGAATCATCCATGAACACTGAAGCTTTCTTT.

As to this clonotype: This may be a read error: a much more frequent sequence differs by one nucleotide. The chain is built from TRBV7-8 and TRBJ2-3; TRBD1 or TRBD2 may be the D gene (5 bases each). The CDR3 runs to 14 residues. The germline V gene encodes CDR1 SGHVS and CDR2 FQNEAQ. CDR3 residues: CASSRDQLTDTRYF. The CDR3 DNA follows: TGTGCCAGCAGCCGGGACCAACTCACAGATACGCGGTATTTT.

CDR3 DNA sequence: TGTGCCAGCAGCATCCCGGGACTAGCGGGAGGGCACGACAATGAGCAGTTCTTC. The encoded protein is CASSIPGLAGGHDNEQFF. The chain carries TRBV5-6 and TRBJ2-1; 16 bases agree with TRBD2. This CDR3 is built from 18 residues. Trimming at V came to 4 bases and at J to 5 bases, leaving 9 bases not matched to a gene. Germline CDR1 reads SGHDT; CDR2 reads YYEEEE.

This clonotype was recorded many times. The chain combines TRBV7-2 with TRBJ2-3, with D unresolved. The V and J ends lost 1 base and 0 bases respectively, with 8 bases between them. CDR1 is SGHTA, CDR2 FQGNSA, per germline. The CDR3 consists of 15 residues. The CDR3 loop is CASSLGLTSTDTQYF. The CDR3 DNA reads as TGTGCCAGCAGCTTAGGACTGACTAGCACAGATACGCAGTATTTT.

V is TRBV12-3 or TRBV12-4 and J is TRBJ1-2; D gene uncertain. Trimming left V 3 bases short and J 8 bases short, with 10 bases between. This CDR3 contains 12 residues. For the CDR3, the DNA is TGTGCCAGCAGTTTGGGATTGGGAGGCTACACCTTC. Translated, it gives CASSLGLGGYTF.

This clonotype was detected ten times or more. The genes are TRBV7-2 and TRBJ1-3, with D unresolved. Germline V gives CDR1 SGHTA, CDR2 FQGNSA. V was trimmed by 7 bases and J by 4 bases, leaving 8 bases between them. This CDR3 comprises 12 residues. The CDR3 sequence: CASNLGGNTIYF. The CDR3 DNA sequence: TGTGCCAGCAATCTAGGGGGAAACACCATATATTTT.

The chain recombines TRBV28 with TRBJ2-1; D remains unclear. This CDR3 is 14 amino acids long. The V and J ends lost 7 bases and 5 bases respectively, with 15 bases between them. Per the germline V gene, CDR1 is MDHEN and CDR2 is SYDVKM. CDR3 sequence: CASTEVVPHNEQFF. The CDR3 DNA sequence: TGTGCCAGCACCGAGGTAGTCCCTCACAATGAGCAGTTCTTC.

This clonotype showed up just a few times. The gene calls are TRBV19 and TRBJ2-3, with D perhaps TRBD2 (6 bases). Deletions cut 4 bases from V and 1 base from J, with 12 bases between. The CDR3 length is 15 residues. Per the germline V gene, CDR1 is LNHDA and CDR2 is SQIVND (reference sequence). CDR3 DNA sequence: TGTGCCAGTAGTACCCCACTAGCAGGCACAGATACGCAGTATTTT. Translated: CASSTPLAGTDTQYF.

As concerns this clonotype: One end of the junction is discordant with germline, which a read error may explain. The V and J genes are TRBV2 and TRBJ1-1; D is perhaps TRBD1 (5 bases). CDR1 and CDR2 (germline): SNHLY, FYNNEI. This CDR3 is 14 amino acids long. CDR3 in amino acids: CASSVGGWNTESFF. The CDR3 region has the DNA TGTGCCAGCAGTGTGGGGGGGTGGAACACTGAATCTTTCTTT.

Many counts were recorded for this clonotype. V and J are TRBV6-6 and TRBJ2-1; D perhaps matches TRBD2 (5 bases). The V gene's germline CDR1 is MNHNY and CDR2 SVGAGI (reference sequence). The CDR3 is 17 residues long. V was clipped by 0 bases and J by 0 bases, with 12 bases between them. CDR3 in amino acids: CASSYSWRVSSYNEQFF. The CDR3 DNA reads TGTGCCAGCAGTTACTCTTGGCGGGTAAGCTCCTACAATGAGCAGTTCTTC.

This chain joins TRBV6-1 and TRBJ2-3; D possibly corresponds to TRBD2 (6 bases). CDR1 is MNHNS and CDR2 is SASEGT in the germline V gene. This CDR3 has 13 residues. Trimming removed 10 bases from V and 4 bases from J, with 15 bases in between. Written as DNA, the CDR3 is TGTGCCATCCTGCGGGACCCCCCAGATACGCAGTATTTT. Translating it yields CAILRDPPDTQYF.

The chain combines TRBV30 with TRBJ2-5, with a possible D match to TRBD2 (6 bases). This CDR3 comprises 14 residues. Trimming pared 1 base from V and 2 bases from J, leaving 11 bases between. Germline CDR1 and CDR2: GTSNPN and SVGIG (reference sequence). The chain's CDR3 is CAWSGSRGQETQYF. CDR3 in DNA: TGTGCCTGGAGTGGGTCTCGGGGGCAAGAGACCCAGTACTTC.

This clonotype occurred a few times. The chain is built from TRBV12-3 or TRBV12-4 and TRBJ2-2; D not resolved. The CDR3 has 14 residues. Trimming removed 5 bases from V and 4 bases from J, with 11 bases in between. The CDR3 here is CASSPPLATGELFF. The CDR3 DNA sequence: TGTGCCAGCAGTCCCCCATTGGCCACCGGGGAGCTGTTTTTT.

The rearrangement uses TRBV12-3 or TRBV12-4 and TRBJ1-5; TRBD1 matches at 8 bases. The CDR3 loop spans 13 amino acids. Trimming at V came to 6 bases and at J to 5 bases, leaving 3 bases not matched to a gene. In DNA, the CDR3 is TGTGCCAGCAGCGCAGGGGGCTATCAGCCCCAGCATTTT. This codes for CASSAGGYQPQHF.

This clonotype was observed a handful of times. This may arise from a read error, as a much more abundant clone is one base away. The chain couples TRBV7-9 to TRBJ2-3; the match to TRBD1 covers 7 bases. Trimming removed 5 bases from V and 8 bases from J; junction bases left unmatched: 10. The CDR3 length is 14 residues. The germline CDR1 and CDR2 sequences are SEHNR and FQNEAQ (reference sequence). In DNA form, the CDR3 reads TGTGCCAGCAGCCCATCGGCGACAGGGAGTACGCAGTATTTT. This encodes CASSPSATGSTQYF.

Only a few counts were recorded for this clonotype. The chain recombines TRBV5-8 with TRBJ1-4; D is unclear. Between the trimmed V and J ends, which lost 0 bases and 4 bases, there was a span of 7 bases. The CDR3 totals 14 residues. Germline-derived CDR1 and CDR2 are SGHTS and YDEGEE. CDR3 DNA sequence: TGTGCCAGCAGCTTGGGCAGATTTAATGAAAAACTGTTTTTT. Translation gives CASSLGRFNEKLFF.

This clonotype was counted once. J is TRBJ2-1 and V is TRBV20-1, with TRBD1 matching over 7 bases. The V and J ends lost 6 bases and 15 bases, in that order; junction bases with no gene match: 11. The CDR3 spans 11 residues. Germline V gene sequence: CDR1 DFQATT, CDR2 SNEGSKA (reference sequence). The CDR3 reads CSARQGNKRFF. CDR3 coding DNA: TGCAGTGCCAGACAGGGTAATAAAAGGTTCTTC.

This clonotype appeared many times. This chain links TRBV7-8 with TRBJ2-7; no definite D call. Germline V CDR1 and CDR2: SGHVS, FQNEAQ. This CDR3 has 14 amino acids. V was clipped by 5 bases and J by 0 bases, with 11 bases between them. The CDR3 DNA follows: TGTGCCAGCAGCCGCGGACGGAGCTCCTACGAGCAGTACGTC. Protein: CASSRGRSSYEQYV.

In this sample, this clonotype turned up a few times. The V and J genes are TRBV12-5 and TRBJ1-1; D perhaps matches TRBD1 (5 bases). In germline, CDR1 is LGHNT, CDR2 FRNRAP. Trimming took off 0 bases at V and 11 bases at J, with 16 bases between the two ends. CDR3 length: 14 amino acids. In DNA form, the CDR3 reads TGTGCTAGTGGTTTGGTACCCGGGGGGTTTGCGGCTTTCTTT. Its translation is CASGLVPGGFAAFF.

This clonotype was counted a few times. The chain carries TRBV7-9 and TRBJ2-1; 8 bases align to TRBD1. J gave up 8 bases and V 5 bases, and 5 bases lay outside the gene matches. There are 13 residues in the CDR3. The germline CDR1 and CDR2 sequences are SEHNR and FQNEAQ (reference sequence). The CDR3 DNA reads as TGTGCCAGCAGCCGACAGGGGTCCTATGAGCAGTTCTTC. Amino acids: CASSRQGSYEQFF.

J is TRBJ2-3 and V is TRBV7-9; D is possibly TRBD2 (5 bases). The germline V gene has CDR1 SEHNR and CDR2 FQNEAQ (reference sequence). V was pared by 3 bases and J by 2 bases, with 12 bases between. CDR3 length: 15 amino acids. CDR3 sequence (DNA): TGTGCCAGCAGCTTCAGCGGCACCCCCACAGATACGCAGTATTTT. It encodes CASSFSGTPTDTQYF.

The CDR3 sequence: CASRNAQGTETQYF. The DNA of the CDR3 is TGTGCCAGCAGAAACGCCCAGGGGACGGAGACCCAGTACTTC. The chain combines TRBV6-5 with TRBJ2-5; weak D call: TRBD1 (6 bases). CDR1 and CDR2 from the germline V gene are MNHEY and SVGAGI. Trimming shortened V by 6 bases and J by 5 bases, and 16 bases separated the two germline ends. This CDR3 spans 14 amino acids.

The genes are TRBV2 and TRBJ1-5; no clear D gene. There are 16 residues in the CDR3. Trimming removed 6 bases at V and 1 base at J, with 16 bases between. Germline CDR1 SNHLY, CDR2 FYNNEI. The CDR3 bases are TGTGCCAGCAGCGAGGGTGGGAGACGGAGCAATCAGCCCCAGCATTTT. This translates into CASSEGGRRSNQPQHF.

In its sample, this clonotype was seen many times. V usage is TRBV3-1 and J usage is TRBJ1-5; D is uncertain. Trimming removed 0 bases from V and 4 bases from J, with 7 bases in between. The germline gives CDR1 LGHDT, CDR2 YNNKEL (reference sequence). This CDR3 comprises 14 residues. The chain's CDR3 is CASSQDRTNQPQHF. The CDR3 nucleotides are TGTGCCAGCAGCCAAGATCGCACGAATCAGCCCCAGCATTTT. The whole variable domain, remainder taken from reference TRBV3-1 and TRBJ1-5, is DTAVSQTPKYLVTQMGNDKSIKCEQNLGHDTMYWYKQDSKKFLKIMFSYNNKELIINETVPNRFSPKSPDKAHLNLHINSLELGDSAVYFCASSQDRTNQPQHFGDGTRLSIL.